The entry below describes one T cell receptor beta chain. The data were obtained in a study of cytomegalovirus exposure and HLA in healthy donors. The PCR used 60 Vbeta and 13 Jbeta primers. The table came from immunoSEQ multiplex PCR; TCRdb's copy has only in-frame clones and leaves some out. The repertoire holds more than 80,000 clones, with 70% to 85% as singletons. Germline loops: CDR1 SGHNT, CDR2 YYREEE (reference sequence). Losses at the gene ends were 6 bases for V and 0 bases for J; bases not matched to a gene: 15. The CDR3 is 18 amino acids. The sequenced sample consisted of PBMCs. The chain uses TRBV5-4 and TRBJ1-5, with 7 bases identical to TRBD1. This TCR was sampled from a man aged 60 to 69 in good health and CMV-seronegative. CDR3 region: CASIFKGQELYSNQPQHF. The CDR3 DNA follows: TGTGCCAGCATCTTTAAAGGACAGGAACTTTATAGCAATCAGCCCCAGCATTTT.